The clone carrying this T cell receptor (beta chain) showed up many times. The data were taken from a study of T cells in Graves' hyperthyroidism and ophthalmopathy. Across the study: Pretreatment peripheral blood was obtained at initial diagnosis.

TCR beta CDR3 sequences were amplified from RNA transcripts. The TCR CDR3 first-round RT-PCR relied on the HTBI primer set. TCRdb ran MiXCR on the multiplex PCR reads and lists one entry per CDR3 protein. Of 300,000 to 450,000 distinct CDR3 sequences listed, around 13% were seen once; the top ten hold approximately 11%. The clonotype comes from a woman aged 60-75 years with Graves' hyperthyroidism. The source material was blood.

The CDR3 DNA reads as TGTGCCACCAGCAAGACAGGGGGCGCGGGATCCTACGAGCAGTACTTC. It translates to CATSKTGGAGSYEQYF. The chain couples TRBV15 to TRBJ2-7, with TRBD1 identical over 10 bases. CDR3 length: 16 amino acids. CDR1 is LNHNV, CDR2 YYDKDF, per germline (reference sequence). V gave up 4 bases and J gave up 1 base; unmatched junction bases: 7.